This record concerns one T cell receptor (beta chain) sequence. Its antigen is unknown. Patients were aged 18 to 65, had disease duration under 2 months, and had newly diagnosed hyperthyroidism. Diagnoses rested on clinical symptoms, serum thyroxine and TRAb, thyroid ultrasound and orbital computed tomography. V lost 5 bases, J lost 2 bases, and 9 bases stayed unmatched. CDR3 length equals 15 residues. Germline values: CDR1 SGHTA, CDR2 FQGTGA. RNA transcripts yielded amplified TCR beta CDR3 regions. The TCR CDR3 first-round RT-PCR relied on the HTBI primer set. TCRdb used MiXCR to reprocess the multiplex PCR reads, holding one entry per CDR3 protein. The table lists fewer than 750,000 distinct CDR3 sequences, 35% to 55% of them singletons. The data are from a study of T cells in Graves' hyperthyroidism and ophthalmopathy. Study-level results: Researchers found most expanded thyroid clonotypes above 0.001 in blood as well. Ophthalmopathy, as predicted by the model, came a median roughly 6.3 months after the prediction.

The V call is TRBV7-3, the J call TRBJ2-7; TRBD1 matches at 7 bases. The clonotype originates from a woman between 18 and 29 years old with Graves' hyperthyroidism. The material sequenced was peripheral blood or thyroid tissue (not recorded which). The CDR3 loop is CASSPDRAITYEQYF. The CDR3 nucleotides are TGTGCCAGCAGCCCTGACAGGGCGATCACCTACGAGCAGTACTTC. Full variable domain (remainder filled in from reference TRBV7-3 and TRBJ2-7): GAGVSQTPSNKVTEKGKYVELRCDPISGHTALYWYRQSLGQGPEFLIYFQGTGAADDSGLPNDRFFAVRPEGSVSTLKIQRTERGDSAVYLCASSPDRAITYEQYFGPGTRLTVT.